This T cell receptor beta chain stems from a study of OX40 agonist ivuxolimab in advanced cancers. Baseline, cycle 4 day 1, and cycle 7 day 1 were the blood sampling points. The CDR3 is 13 amino acids. From germline, CDR1 is MGHDK and CDR2 SYGVNS. Between the trimmed V and J ends, which lost 1 base and 8 bases, there was a span of 11 bases. This clone was counted only a few times. Antigen unknown. The study's findings and limits: Mean expanded clone counts were higher in CD8+ than CD4+ T cells.

TCRdb's table, derived via immunoSEQ multiplex PCR, lists solely in-frame clones and lacks some. The sample yields approximately 110,000 clones, about nine tenths seen once. The starting material was CD4+ or CD8+ T cells sorted from blood, obtained in a trial of the OX40 agonist ivuxolimab. V is TRBV25-1 and J is TRBJ1-2; D perhaps matches TRBD1 (6 bases). The source of this sequence is an adult with an advanced solid tumor such as melanoma, head and neck, liver or kidney cancer. This CDR3 is CASSESGGRGYTF. CDR3 sequence (DNA): TGTGCCAGCAGTGAATCGGGGGGGCGAGGCTACACCTTC.